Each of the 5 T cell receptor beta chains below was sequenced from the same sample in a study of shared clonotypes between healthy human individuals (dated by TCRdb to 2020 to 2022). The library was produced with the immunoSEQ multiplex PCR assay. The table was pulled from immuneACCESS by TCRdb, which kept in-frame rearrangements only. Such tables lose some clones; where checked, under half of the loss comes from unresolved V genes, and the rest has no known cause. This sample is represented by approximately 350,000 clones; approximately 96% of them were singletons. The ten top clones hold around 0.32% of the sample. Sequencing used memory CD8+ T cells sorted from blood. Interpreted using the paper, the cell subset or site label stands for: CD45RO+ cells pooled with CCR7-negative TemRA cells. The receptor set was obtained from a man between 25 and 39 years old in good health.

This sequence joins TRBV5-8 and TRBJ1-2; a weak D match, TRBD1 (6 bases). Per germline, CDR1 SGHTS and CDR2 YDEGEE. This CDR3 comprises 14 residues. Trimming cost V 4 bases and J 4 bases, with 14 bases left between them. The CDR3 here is CASSLQGQFYGYTF. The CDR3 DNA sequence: TGTGCCAGCAGCCTACAAGGACAGTTCTATGGCTACACCTTC. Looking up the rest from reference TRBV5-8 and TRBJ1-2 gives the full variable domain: EAGVTQSPTHLIKTRGQQATLRCSPISGHTSVYWYQQALGLGLQFLLWYDEGEERNRGNFPPRFSGRQFPNYSSELNVNALELEDSALYLCASSLQGQFYGYTFGSGTRLTVV.

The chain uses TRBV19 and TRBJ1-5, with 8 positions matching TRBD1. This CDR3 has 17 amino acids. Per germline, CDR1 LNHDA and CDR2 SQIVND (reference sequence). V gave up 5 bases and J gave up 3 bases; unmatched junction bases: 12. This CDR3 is CASSARTGMSFNQPQHF. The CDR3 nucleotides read TGTGCCAGTAGTGCTCGGACAGGGATGTCGTTCAATCAGCCCCAGCATTTT.

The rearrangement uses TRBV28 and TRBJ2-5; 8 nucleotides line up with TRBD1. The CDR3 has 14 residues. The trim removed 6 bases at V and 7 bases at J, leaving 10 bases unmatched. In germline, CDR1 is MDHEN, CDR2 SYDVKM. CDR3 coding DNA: TGTGCCAGCAGGAAAAGGCAGGGGGCGAGGACCCAGTACTTC. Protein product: CASRKRQGARTQYF.

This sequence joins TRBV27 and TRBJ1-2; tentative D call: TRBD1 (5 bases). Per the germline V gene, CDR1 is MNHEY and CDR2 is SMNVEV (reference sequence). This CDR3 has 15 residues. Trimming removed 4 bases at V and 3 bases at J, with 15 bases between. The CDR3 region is CASSSTSTAYYGYTF. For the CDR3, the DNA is TGTGCCAGCAGTTCTACATCGACAGCTTACTATGGCTACACCTTC.

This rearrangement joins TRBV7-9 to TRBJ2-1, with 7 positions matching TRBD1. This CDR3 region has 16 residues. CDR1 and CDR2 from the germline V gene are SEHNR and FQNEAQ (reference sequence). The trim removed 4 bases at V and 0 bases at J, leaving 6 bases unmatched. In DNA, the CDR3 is TGTGCCAGCAGCTACAGGGGTCTAAGCTCCTACAATGAGCAGTTCTTC. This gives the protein CASSYRGLSSYNEQFF.